A selection of T cell receptor beta chains follows, all from one sample in a study of T cell responses to AZD1222 COVID-19 vaccine. Libraries were prepared by immunoSEQ multiplex PCR; TCRdb keeps only in-frame clonotypes and omits some of them. The sample gives approximately 140,000 clones, more than 85% of which show up once; more than 0.85% is in the top ten. Sequencing used peripheral blood, obtained on day 0 of MenACWY control vaccination. These TCRs come from an adult in good health. Both conserved end residues are part of each CDR3.

V gene,CDR3 protein
TRBV14,CASSLRDRPYNEQFF
TRBV7-9,CASSLSLAGSYNEQFF
TRBV14,CASSNGGQPQHF
TRBV4-3,CASSPRQDYNEQFF
TRBV19,CASSEGQSTGNTIYF
TRBV2,CASSAGQGAFF
TRBV9,CASSSQVFEGSYNEQFF
TRBV2,CASSADSARNQPQHF
TRBV5-6,CASSPWDRVTEAFF
TRBV28,CASNFGTAVMPQHF
TRBV9,CASSVEGGQYTEAFF
TRBV6-5,CASSTPGQIYEQYF
TRBV7-9,CASSRGRDRGYETQYF
TRBV19,CASSIGQGAEAFF
TRBV2,CASSEHGFYNEQFF
TRBV4-3,CASSQDEGPRVGNEKLFF
TRBV4-2,CASSQEGQRNTGELFF
TRBV5-1,CASSTGSPGNTIYF
TRBV9,CASSGTSGGFTDTQYF
TRBV28,CASSRFNYGYTF
TRBV5-1,CASSLGAPTGDGYTF
TRBV5-5,CASSLEVLANGETQYF
TRBV6-5,CASSAVPVANYGYTF
TRBV7-9,CASSPIQLDRVEKLFF
TRBV6-5,CASRTTVLNEQFF
TRBV18,CASSPPSSSGANVLTF
TRBV6-5,CASTPGTLTDTQYF
TRBV12-3/TRBV12-4,CASSVGGGIGYTF
TRBV15,CATSGWETGTGAPSPPYEQYF
TRBV4-3,CASSQDLAAQGRNTIYF
TRBV4-1,CASSQDPGLPQHF
TRBV6-2/TRBV6-3,CASSYRKTLSPSGGTDTQYF
TRBV5-1,CASSLAPGETYEQYF
TRBV4-1,CASSQETDNGYTF
TRBV7-8,CASSSRPTGTDTQYF
TRBV13,CASSLPGKSYEQYF
TRBV2,CASRAGVTYEQYF
TRBV6-1,CASSENSGRGATQYF
TRBV28,CASSLGGGHYGYTF
TRBV7-9,CASSRRENTEAFF
TRBV7-9,CASSLRATNEKLFF
TRBV14,CASSQDVRVRGNTIYF
TRBV6-4,CASSPTGQGGYTF
TRBV19,CASSTAGMNTEAFF
TRBV12-2,CASRLVRTGGGYTF
TRBV6-5,CVSQGIYTGELFF
TRBV4-2,CASSQEGRQNYGYTF
TRBV7-2,CASSLPGRTNEKLFF
TRBV21-1,CASTEWWGFTGNTIYF
TRBV5-1,CASSTAGGGLEETQYF
TRBV18,CASSLQDNSPLHF
TRBV3-1/TRBV3-2,CASSLWDSSTDTQYF
TRBV28,CASSRDSQNTEAFF
TRBV24-1,CATSAPGPNHQPQHF
TRBV19,CATSSGDGYTF
TRBV5-6,CASSTGLAGGREQFF
TRBV19,CASSSRQWVSNQPQHF
TRBV25-1,CASRNSGRRGTRETQYF